This TCR beta chain came from a study of shared clonotypes between healthy human individuals. Study results and limitations: A reduction in generation probabilities was seen for non-shared clonotypes relative to those shared by all four donors. Clonotype sharing across several donors was observed for around 5% of naive CD4 clonotypes.

Points on this clone: Its specificity is not known.

Method: immunoSEQ multiplex PCR; TCRdb's copy keeps in-frame clones and lacks some. The table records fewer than 1.6 million clones, about 98.5% of them present only once. Donors comprised healthy HIV-negative adults lacking recent acute infections or vaccinations. The ends were cut back, 0 bases at V and 0 bases at J, with 12 bases in the middle. CDR3 length: 17 amino acids. Germline CDR1 SGHTS, CDR2 YDEGEE. Sequenced sample: naive CD4+ T cells sorted from blood. Regarding subset: CD45RA+ positively selected. This receptor was identified in a man aged 25-45 years in good health. The rearrangement uses TRBV5-8 and TRBJ1-4; D gene unclear. Here the CDR3 DNA reads TGTGCCAGCAGCTTGGAGGCGGGAACATCAACTAATGAAAAACTGTTTTTT. Its translation: CASSLEAGTSTNEKLFF.